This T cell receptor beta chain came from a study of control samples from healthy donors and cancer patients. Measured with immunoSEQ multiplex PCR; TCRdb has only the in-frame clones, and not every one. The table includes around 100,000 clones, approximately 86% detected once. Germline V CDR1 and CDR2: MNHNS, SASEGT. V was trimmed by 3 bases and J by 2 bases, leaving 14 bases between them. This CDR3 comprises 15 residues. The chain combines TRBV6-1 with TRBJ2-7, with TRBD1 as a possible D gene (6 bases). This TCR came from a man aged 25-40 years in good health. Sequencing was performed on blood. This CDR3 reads CASSEGPGHTYEQYF. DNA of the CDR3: TGTGCCAGCAGTGAGGGACCGGGACACACCTACGAGCAGTACTTC.